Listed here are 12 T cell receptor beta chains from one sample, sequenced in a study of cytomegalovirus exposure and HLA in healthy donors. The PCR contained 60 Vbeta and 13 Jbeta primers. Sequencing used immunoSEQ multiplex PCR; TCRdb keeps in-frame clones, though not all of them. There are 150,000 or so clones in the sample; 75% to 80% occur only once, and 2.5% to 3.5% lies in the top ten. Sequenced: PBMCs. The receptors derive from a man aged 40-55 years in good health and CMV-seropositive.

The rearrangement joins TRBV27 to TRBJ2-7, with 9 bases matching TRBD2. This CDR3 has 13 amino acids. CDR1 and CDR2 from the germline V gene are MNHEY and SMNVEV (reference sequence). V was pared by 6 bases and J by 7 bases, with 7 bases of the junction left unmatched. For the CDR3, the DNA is TGTGCCAGCAGCTTAGGGCTAGCGGGAGAGCAGTACTTC. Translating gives CASSLGLAGEQYF.

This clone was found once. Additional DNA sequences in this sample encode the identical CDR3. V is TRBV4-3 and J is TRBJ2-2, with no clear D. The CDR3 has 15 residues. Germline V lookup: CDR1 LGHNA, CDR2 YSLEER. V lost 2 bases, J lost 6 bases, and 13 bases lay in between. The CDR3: CASSQQPRSAGELFF. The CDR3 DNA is TGCGCCAGCAGCCAACAGCCTAGGTCCGCCGGGGAGCTGTTTTTT.

The DNA for the CDR3 is TGTGCCAGCAGTTTCTATAGCGGGGGCAATGAGCAGTTCTTC. Amino acids: CASSFYSGGNEQFF. The chain has TRBV7-2 and TRBJ2-1, with TRBD2 identical over 9 bases. Germline-derived CDR1 and CDR2 are SGHTA and FQGNSA. V was pared by 6 bases and J by 6 bases, with 6 bases of the junction left unmatched. The length of the CDR3 is 14 residues. Combining the CDR3 with reference TRBV7-2 and TRBJ2-1 gives the whole variable domain GAGVSQSPSNKVTEKGKDVELRCDPISGHTALYWYRQSLGQGLEFLIYFQGNSAPDKSGLPSDRFSAERTGGSVSTLTIQRTQQEDSAVYLCASSFYSGGNEQFFGPGTRLTVL.

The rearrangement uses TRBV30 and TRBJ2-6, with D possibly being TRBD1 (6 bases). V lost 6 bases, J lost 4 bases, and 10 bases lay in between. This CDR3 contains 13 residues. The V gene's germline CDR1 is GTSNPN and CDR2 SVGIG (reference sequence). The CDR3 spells CACQGSGANVLTF. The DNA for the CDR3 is TGTGCCTGTCAGGGGTCCGGGGCCAACGTCCTGACTTTC.

This chain's CDR3 is CASIVGYGSSYEQYF. The CDR3 region has the DNA TGTGCCAGCATAGTGGGGTACGGGAGTAGCTACGAGCAGTACTTC. The V gene is TRBV6-5, the J gene TRBJ2-7, with a tentative D call TRBD2 (6 bases). The V gene's germline CDR1 is MNHEY and CDR2 SVGAGI. The CDR3 length is 15 residues. Trimming removed 7 bases at V and 3 bases at J, with 19 bases between.

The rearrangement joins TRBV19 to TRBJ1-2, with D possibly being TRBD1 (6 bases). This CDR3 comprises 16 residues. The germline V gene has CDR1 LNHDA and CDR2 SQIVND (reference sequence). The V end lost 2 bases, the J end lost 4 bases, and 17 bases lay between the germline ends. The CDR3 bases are TGTGCCAGTAGTATACGACAGGATCAAACCCTCTATGGCTACACCTTC. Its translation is CASSIRQDQTLYGYTF. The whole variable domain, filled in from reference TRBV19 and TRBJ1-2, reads DGGITQSPKYLFRKEGQNVTLSCEQNLNHDAMYWYRQDPGQGLRLIYYSQIVNDFQKGDIAEGYSVSREKKESFPLTVTSAQKNPTAFYLCASSIRQDQTLYGYTFGSGTRLTVV.

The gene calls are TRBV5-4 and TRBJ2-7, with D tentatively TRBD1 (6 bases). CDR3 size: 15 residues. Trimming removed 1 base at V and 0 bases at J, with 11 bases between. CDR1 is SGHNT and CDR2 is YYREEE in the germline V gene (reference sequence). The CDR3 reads CASSLPIQGSYEQYF. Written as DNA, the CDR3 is TGTGCCAGCAGCTTGCCCATACAGGGCTCCTACGAGCAGTACTTC. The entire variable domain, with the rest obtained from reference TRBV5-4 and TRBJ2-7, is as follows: ETGVTQSPTHLIKTRGQQVTLRCSSQSGHNTVSWYQQALGQGPQFIFQYYREEENGRGNFPPRFSGLQFPNYSSELNVNALELDDSALYLCASSLPIQGSYEQYFGPGTRLTVT.

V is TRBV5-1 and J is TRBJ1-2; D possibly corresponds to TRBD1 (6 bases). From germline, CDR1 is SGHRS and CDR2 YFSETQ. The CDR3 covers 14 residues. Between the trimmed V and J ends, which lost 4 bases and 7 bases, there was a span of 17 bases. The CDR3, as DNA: TGCGCCAGCAGCCCGGGGGGCGCGGTTGTTGGCTACACCTTC. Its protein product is CASSPGGAVVGYTF.

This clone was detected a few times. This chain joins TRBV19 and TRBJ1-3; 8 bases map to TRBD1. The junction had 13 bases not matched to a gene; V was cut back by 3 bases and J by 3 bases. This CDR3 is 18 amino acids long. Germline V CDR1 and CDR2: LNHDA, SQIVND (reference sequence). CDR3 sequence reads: CASSIALPDRALGNTIYF. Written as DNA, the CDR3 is TGTGCCAGTAGTATCGCCCTACCGGACAGGGCGCTTGGAAACACCATATATTTT.

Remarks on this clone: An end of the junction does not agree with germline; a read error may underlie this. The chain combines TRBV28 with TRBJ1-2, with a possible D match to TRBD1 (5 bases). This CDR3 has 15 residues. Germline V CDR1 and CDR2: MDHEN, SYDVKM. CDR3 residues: CANSLRPGGDYGYTF. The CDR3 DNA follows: TGTGCCAACAGTTTACGGCCGGGGGGGGACTATGGCTACACCTTC.

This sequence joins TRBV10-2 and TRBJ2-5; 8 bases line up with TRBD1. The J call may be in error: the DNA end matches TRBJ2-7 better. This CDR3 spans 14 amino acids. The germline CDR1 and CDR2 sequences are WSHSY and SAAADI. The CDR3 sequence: CASDRGYPKSEQYF. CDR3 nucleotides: TGCGCCAGTGACAGGGGATACCCCAAGAGCGAGCAGTACTTC.

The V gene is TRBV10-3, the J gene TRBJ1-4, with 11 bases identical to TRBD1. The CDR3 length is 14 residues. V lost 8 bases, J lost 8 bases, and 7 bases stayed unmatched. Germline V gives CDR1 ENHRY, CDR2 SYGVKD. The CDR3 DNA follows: TGTGCCATCTGTGGGGACAGGGGGAAAGAAAAACTGTTTTTT. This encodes CAICGDRGKEKLFF.